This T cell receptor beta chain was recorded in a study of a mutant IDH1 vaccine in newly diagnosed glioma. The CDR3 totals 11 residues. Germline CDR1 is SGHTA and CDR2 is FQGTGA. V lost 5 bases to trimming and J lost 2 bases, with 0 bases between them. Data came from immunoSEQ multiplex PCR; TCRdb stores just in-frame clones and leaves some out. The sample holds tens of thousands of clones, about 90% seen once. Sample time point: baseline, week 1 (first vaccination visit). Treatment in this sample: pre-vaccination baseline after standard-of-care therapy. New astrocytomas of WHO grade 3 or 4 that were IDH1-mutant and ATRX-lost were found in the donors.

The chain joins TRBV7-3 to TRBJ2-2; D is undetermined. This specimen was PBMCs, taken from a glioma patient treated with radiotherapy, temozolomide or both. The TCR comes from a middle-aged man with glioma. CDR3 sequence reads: CASSNTGELFF. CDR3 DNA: TGTGCCAGCAGCAACACCGGGGAGCTGTTTTTT.